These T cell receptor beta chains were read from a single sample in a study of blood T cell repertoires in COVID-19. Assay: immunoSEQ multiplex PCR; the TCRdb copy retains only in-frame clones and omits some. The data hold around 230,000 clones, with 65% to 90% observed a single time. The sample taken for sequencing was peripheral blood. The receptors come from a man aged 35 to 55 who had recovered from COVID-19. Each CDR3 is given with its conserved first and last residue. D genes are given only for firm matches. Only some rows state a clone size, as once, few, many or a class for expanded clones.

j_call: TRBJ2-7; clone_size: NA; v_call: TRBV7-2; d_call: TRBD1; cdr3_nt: TGTGCCAGCAGCCAAGGCAGGGGGCGCAGCCTCGAGCAGTACTTC; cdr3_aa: CASSQGRGRSLEQYF
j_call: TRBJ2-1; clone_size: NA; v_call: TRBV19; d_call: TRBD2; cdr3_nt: TGTGCCAGTAGTCAAGGAGCGGGAGGCAGCTCCTACAATGAGCAGTTCTTC; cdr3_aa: CASSQGAGGSSYNEQFF
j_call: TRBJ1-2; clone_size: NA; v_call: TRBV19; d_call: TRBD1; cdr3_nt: TGTGCCAGTTGGGACAGAGTTTTCTATGGCTACACCTTC; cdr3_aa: CASWDRVFYGYTF
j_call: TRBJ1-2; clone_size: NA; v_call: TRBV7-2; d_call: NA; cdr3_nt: TGTGCCAGCAGCTTACGTAATATGGGACCGGGAGCTAACTATGGCTACACCTTC; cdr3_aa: CASSLRNMGPGANYGYTF
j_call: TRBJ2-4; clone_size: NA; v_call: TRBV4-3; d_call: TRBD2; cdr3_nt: TGCGCCAGCAGCCAAGTTCACGGGGGGGCCAAAAACATTCAGTACTTC; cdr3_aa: CASSQVHGGAKNIQYF
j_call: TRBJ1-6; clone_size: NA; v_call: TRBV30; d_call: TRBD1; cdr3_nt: TGTGCCTGGATGGAGGGGGCGAGGGATAATTCACCCCTCCACTTT; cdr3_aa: CAWMEGARDNSPLHF
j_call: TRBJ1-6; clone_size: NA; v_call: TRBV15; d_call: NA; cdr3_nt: TGTGCCACCAGCAGAGGGTCACAGGGTAATTCACCCCTCCACTTT; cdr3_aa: CATSRGSQGNSPLHF
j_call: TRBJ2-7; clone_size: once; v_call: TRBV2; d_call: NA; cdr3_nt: TGTGCCAGCAGTGAGCCAGGGGCTGCGAGCTTGGTTGAGCAGTACTTC; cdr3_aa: CASSEPGAASLVEQYF
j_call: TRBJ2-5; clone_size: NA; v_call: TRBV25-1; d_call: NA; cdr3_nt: TGTGCCAGTTCCGGAGAGACCCAGTACTTC; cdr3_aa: CASSGETQYF
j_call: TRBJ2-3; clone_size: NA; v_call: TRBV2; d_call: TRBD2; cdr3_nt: TGTGCCAGCAGCGATCGAAGCGGGAGGGCCATTGATACGCAGTATTTT; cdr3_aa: CASSDRSGRAIDTQYF
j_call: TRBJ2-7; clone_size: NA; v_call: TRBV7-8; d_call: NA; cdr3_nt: TGTGCCAGCAGCTTAAACATCCTCTACGAGCAGTACTTC; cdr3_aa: CASSLNILYEQYF
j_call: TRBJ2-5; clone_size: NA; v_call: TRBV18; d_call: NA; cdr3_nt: TGTGCCAGCGGGGGGGAGACCCAGTACTTC; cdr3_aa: CASGGETQYF
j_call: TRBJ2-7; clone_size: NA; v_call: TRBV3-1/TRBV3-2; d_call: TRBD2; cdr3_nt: TGTGCCAGCAGCCAGGCAGCGGGAGAGACCTACGAGCAGTACTTC; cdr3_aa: CASSQAAGETYEQYF